This T cell receptor beta chain was recorded in a study of early T cells in non-severe SARS-CoV-2 infection. Germline loops: CDR1 DFQATT, CDR2 SNEGSKA (reference sequence). Trimming pared 3 bases from V and 1 base from J, leaving 15 bases between. The CDR3 contains 15 residues. The library protocol tagged individual cDNA molecules with unique molecular identifiers. TCRdb itself ran the 5' RACE reads through MiXCR, one entry per CDR3 protein. The repertoire holds some 30,000 distinct CDR3 sequences, with 5% to 6% as singletons. Sequenced sample: whole blood. The rearrangement links TRBV20-1 to TRBJ1-1; a possible D gene is TRBD1 (5 bases). The TCR originated in an adult who was a healthcare worker with PCR-confirmed SARS-CoV-2 infection or an uninfected control (not recorded which). The CDR3 DNA reads TGCAGTGCTAGTAGGGGACCAGCATCGAACACTGAAGCTTTCTTT. Its translation: CSASRGPASNTEAFF.